Following are 13 T cell receptor beta chains from one sample sequenced in a study of blood T cells in healthy people across ages. The use of a sample-barcoded 5' primer and a J-beta primer mix characterized a second PCR of roughly 7 to 12 cycles. TCRdb independently ran MiXCR on the 5' RACE reads; one entry per CDR3 protein. This sample yields 1.5 million to 2 million distinct CDR3 sequences, of which less than 50% are seen a single time; less than 2.5% belongs to the top ten. Sequencing was carried out using blood. The source is a woman between 40 and 50 years old in good health.

CDR3 nucleotides: TGTGCCAGCAGCCCTCCGGGACGGCTAAATTCACCCCTCCACTTT. The encoded protein is CASSPPGRLNSPLHF. The V call is TRBV14, the J call TRBJ1-6; D is perhaps TRBD1 (5 bases). The germline CDR1 and CDR2 sequences are SGHDN and FVKESK. This CDR3 has 15 residues. Trimming left V 4 bases short and J 7 bases short, with 14 bases between.

The J gene is TRBJ2-1, the V gene TRBV4-1, with 14 bases aligning to TRBD2. CDR1 and CDR2 (germline): MGHRA, YSYEKL. CDR3 length equals 20 residues. V lost 1 base, J lost 0 bases, and 8 bases stayed unmatched. The DNA of the CDR3 is TGCGCCAGCAGCCAAGGTCCGGGACTAGCGGGGGCCGGCTCCTACAATGAGCAGTTCTTC. This translates into CASSQGPGLAGAGSYNEQFF.

The chain couples TRBV18 to TRBJ2-3; D ambiguous. Per the germline V gene, CDR1 is KGHSH and CDR2 is LQKENI. CDR3 size: 15 residues. Trimming removed 0 bases from V and 3 bases from J, with 10 bases in between. The CDR3 loop reads CASSPPDKRTDTQYF. DNA of the CDR3: TGTGCCAGCTCACCACCGGATAAGCGAACAGATACGCAGTATTTT.

The chain uses TRBV20-1 and TRBJ2-3; TRBD2 aligns across 14 bases. The CDR3 runs 14 residues. J lost 9 bases, V lost 6 bases, and 8 bases had no gene match. In germline, CDR1 is DFQATT, CDR2 SNEGSKA (reference sequence). The CDR3 bases are TGCAGTGCGGAAGGGACTAGCGGGGGTTTGACGCAGTATTTT. The encoded protein is CSAEGTSGGLTQYF.

V is TRBV27 and J is TRBJ2-7; a weak D match, TRBD1 (6 bases). Germline V CDR1 and CDR2: MNHEY, SMNVEV (reference sequence). The CDR3 loop spans 17 amino acids. Trimming removed 5 bases from V and 0 bases from J, with 20 bases in between. The CDR3 bases are TGTGCCAGCAGTCCTCAGGTTACCCGGGACACCTCCTACGAGCAGTACTTC. This encodes CASSPQVTRDTSYEQYF.

This chain joins TRBV2 and TRBJ2-5; D may correspond to TRBD1 or TRBD2 (6 bases each). The germline V and J ends were trimmed by 4 bases and 5 bases, with 11 bases remaining between them. Germline V gene data show CDR1 as SNHLY and CDR2 as FYNNEI. The CDR3 extends over 13 amino acids. CDR3 loop: CASSGQAGETQYF. In nucleotides, the CDR3 is TGTGCCAGCAGTGGACAGGCGGGGGAGACCCAGTACTTC.

The chain uses TRBV19 and TRBJ2-6; D is unclear. The germline V gene has CDR1 LNHDA and CDR2 SQIVND (reference sequence). This CDR3 is built from 15 residues. The ends were cut back, 3 bases at V and 4 bases at J, with 10 bases in the middle. CDR3 DNA: TGTGCCAGTAGTATTGTGATCACCGGGGCCAACGTCCTGACTTTC. As protein: CASSIVITGANVLTF.

This clonotype has just a few counts. The J gene is TRBJ2-4, the V gene TRBV11-2; perhaps D is TRBD1 or TRBD2 (5 bases each). Germline values: CDR1 SGHAT, CDR2 FQNNGV. V was shortened by 6 bases and J by 0 bases, with 18 bases between the two germline ends. The CDR3 extends over 17 amino acids. DNA of the CDR3: TGTGCCAGCAGTCTTATAGAGGGGCTACTAGCCAAAAACATTCAGTACTTC. Its protein is CASSLIEGLLAKNIQYF. Drawing the rest from reference TRBV11-2 and TRBJ2-4, the complete variable domain is EAGVAQSPRYKIIEKRQSVAFWCNPISGHATLYWYQQILGQGPKLLIQFQNNGVVDDSQLPKDRFSAERLKGVDSTLKIQPAKLEDSAVYLCASSLIEGLLAKNIQYFGAGTRLSVL.

In its sample, this clonotype was seen a few times. This chain links TRBV10-3 with TRBJ2-7, with D perhaps TRBD1 (6 bases). From germline, CDR1 is ENHRY and CDR2 SYGVKD. The CDR3 spans 12 residues. V lost 4 bases to trimming and J lost 7 bases, with 11 bases between them. The CDR3, as DNA: TGTGCCATCAGTGGAGGGGGTACAGAGCAGTACTTC. It yields the protein CAISGGGTEQYF.

Remarks on this clonotype: Compared with germline, one end of the junction differs, possibly owing to a read error. This chain connects TRBV28 to TRBJ2-5; 9 positions match TRBD1. The CDR3 consists of 14 residues. Germline CDR1 MDHEN, CDR2 SYDVKM. The chain's CDR3 is CASSLKDRGETRYF. The CDR3 bases are TGTGCCAGCAGTTTAAAGGACAGGGGAGAGACCCGGTACTTC.

This clonotype was seen more than once but under ten times. The J gene is TRBJ2-7, the V gene TRBV7-9; 7 bases agree with TRBD2. V shed 5 bases and J 4 bases; nucleotides not matched to a gene: 11. CDR3 length: 15 amino acids. Germline CDR1 and CDR2: SEHNR and FQNEAQ (reference sequence). The CDR3 nucleotides read TGTGCCAGCAGCCCCCCCTGGGAGGGTGGTTACGAGCAGTACTTC. It codes for CASSPPWEGGYEQYF.

This clonotype was recorded a few times. The gene calls are TRBV12-3 or TRBV12-4 and TRBJ2-6; 8 bases fit TRBD2. This CDR3 comprises 17 residues. With V trimmed by 5 bases and J by 1 base, 7 bases remained unmatched. CDR3 region: CASSPSGGMSGANVLTF. Written as DNA, the CDR3 is TGTGCCAGCAGTCCAAGCGGGGGAATGTCTGGGGCCAACGTCCTGACTTTC.

The sample holds many counts of this clonotype. J is TRBJ2-1 and V is TRBV5-6, with TRBD1 identical over 8 bases. CDR1 SGHDT and CDR2 YYEEEE come from the germline V gene. The trim removed 0 bases at V and 7 bases at J, leaving 0 bases unmatched. There are 13 residues in the CDR3. This CDR3 is CASSLGTGNEQFF. The CDR3 DNA follows: TGTGCCAGCAGCTTGGGGACAGGGAATGAGCAGTTCTTC. The full variable domain, with the rest looked up from reference TRBV5-6 and TRBJ2-1, is DAGVTQSPTHLIKTRGQQVTLRCSPKSGHDTVSWYQQALGQGPQFIFQYYEEEERQRGNFPDRFSGHQFPNYSSELNVNALLLGDSALYLCASSLGTGNEQFFGPGTRLTVL.